The source of this T cell receptor beta chain is a study of memory CD4+ T cells and cytomegalovirus serostatus. For the study at large: Of the healthy Belgian adults, 9 were CMV seropositive and 24 seronegative.

V gave up 5 bases and J gave up 7 bases, with 9 bases separating them. Germline loops: CDR1 MNHNS, CDR2 SASEGT. This CDR3 contains 11 residues. This clone was recorded a few times. Its target is unknown. Study-level points and caveats: About 40% of the roughly 150 known CMV-associated TCRbeta sequences appeared in CD4+ memory.

Single viable CD3+CD4+CD8-CD45RO+ cells were sorted as the memory CD4+ T cells. Donors' CMV status reflects serum IgG against pp150, pp28, p38, p52. After thawing, CD4+ T cells were positively selected. Generated by immunoSEQ multiplex PCR, the TCRdb table keeps only in-frame clones and is missing some. The sample records tens of thousands of clones, 60% to 80% being singletons. The sequence came from an adult in good health and CMV-seropositive. The genes are TRBV6-1 and TRBJ2-7; D ambiguous. The specimen was memory CD4+ T cells from blood. CDR3 sequence (DNA): TGTGCCAGCAGTTTCCAGGCTGAGCAGTACTTC. Residues: CASSFQAEQYF.